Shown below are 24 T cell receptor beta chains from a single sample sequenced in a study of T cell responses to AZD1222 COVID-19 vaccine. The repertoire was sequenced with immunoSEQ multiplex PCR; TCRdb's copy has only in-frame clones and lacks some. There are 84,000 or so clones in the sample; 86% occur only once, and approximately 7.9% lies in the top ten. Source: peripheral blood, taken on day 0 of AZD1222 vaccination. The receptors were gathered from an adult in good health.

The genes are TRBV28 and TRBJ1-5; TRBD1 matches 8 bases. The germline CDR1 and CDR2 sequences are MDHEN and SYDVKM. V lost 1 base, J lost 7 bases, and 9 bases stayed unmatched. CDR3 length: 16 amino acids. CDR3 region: CASSLYSTGAFQPQHF. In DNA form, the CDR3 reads TGTGCCAGCAGTTTATACTCGACAGGGGCCTTCCAGCCCCAGCATTTT.

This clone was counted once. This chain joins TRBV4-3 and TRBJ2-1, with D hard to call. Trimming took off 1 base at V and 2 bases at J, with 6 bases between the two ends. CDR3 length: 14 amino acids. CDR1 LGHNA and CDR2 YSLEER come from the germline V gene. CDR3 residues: CASSQVSPYNEQFF. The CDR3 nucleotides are TGCGCCAGCAGCCAAGTCAGTCCCTACAATGAGCAGTTCTTC.

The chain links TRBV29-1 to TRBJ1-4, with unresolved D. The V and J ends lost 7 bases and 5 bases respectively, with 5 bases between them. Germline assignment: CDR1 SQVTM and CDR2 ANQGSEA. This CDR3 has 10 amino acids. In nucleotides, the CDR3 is TGCAGCGCCCGAAATGAAAAACTGTTTTTT. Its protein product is CSARNEKLFF. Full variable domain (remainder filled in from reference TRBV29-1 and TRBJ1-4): SAVISQKPSRDICQRGTSLTIQCQVDSQVTMMFWYRQQPGQSLTLIATANQGSEATYESGFVIDKFPISRPNLTFSTLTVSNMSPEDSSIYLCSARNEKLFFGSGTQLSVL.

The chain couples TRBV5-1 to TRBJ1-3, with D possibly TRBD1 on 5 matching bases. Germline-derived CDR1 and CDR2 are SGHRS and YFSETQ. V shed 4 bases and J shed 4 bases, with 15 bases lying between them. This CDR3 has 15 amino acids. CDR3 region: CASSLSGGSGNTIYF. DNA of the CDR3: TGCGCCAGCAGCCTTTCGGGGGGAAGCGGAAACACCATATATTTT.

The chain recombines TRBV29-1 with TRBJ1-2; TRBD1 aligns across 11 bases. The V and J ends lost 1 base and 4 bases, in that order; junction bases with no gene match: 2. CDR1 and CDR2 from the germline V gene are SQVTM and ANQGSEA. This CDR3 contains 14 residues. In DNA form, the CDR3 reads TGCAGCGTTGAAGGGACAGGGGGCGGCTATGGCTACACCTTC. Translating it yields CSVEGTGGGYGYTF.

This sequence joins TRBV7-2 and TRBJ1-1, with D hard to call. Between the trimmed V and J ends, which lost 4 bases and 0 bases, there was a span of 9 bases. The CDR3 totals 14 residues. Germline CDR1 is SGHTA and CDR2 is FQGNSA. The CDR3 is CASSSQVLNTEAFF. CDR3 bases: TGTGCCAGCAGCTCACAAGTACTGAACACTGAAGCTTTCTTT.

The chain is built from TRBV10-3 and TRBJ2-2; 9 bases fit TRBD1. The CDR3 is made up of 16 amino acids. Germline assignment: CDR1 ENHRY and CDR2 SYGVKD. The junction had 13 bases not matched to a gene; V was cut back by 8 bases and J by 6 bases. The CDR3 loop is CAISAAAGQGSGELFF. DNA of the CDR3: TGTGCCATCTCGGCGGCTGCGGGACAGGGATCCGGGGAGCTGTTTTTT.

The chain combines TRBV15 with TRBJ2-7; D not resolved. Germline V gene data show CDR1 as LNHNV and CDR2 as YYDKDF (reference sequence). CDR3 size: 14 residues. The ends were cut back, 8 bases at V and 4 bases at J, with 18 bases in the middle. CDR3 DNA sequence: TGTGCCACCCGGTCTGGAGCGAGCCCATACGAGCAGTACTTC. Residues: CATRSGASPYEQYF.

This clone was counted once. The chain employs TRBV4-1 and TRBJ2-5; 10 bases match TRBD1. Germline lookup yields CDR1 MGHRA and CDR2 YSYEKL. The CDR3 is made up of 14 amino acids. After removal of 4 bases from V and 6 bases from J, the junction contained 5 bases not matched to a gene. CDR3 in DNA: TGCGCCAGCAGCCCAGACAGGGGGCGGAAGACCCAGTACTTC. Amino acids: CASSPDRGRKTQYF.

Written as DNA, the CDR3 is TGTGCCAGCAGTGGTGAGGACTACCGACCCCTCGAGCAGTACTTC. Its translation: CASSGEDYRPLEQYF. This chain links TRBV2 with TRBJ2-7, with D possibly matching TRBD2 (6 bases). Germline CDR1 and CDR2: SNHLY and FYNNEI. V lost 4 bases, J lost 6 bases, and 19 bases lay in between. The CDR3 has 15 amino acids.

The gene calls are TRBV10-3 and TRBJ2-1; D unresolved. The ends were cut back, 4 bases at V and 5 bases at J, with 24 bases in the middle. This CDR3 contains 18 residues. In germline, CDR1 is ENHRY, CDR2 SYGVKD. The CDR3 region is CAISGKEFETPAHNEQFF. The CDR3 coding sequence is TGTGCCATCAGTGGGAAGGAGTTCGAGACTCCGGCACACAATGAGCAGTTCTTC.

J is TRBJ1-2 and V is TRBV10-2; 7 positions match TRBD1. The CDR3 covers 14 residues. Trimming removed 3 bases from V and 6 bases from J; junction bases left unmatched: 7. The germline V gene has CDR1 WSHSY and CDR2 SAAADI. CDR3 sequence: CASSDGGGSHGYTF. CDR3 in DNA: TGCGCCAGCAGTGACGGAGGGGGCTCGCATGGCTACACCTTC.

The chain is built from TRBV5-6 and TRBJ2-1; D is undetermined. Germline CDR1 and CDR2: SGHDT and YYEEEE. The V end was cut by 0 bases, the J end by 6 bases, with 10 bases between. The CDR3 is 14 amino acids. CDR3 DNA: TGTGCCAGCAGCTTGGGACTCTCGGGCAATGAGCAGTTCTTC. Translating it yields CASSLGLSGNEQFF.

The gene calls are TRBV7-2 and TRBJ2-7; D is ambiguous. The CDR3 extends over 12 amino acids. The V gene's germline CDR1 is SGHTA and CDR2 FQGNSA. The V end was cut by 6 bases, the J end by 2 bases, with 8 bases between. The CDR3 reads CASSSWTYEQYF. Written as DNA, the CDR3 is TGTGCCAGCAGTTCATGGACCTACGAGCAGTACTTC.

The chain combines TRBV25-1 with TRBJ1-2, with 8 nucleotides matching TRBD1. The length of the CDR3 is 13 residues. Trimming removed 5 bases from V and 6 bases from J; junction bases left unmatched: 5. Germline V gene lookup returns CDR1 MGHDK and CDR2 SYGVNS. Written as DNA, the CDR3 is TGTGCCAGCAGTCCGACAGGGGAGGATGGCTACACCTTC. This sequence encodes CASSPTGEDGYTF.

CDR3 in DNA: TGCGCCAGCAGCTTGCAGAGGGGTCTCGACTATGGCTACACCTTC. It codes for CASSLQRGLDYGYTF. The genes are TRBV5-1 and TRBJ1-2; weak D call: TRBD1 (5 bases). CDR1 is SGHRS, CDR2 YFSETQ, per germline. V lost 1 base to trimming and J lost 3 bases, with 13 bases between them. The CDR3 spans 15 residues.

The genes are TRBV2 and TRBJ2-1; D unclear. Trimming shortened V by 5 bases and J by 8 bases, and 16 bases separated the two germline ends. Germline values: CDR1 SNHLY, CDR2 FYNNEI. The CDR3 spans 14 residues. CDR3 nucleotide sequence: TGTGCCAGCAGTCTCCGGTTGGGCGTGTATGAGCAGTTCTTC. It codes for CASSLRLGVYEQFF.

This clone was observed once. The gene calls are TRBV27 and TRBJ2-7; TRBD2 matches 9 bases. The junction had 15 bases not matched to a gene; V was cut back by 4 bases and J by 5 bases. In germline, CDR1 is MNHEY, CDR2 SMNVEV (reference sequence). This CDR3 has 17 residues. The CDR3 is CASSSLAGGPGYHEQYF. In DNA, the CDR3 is TGTGCCAGCAGTTCTCTCGCGGGAGGGCCGGGTTACCACGAGCAGTACTTC.

The CDR3 DNA is TGTGCCAGCAGCTTAATTTCAGACAATGAGCAGTTCTTC. It yields the protein CASSLISDNEQFF. This rearrangement joins TRBV7-3 to TRBJ2-1; D remains ambiguous. Germline lookup yields CDR1 SGHTA and CDR2 FQGTGA. Deletions cut 1 base from V and 5 bases from J, with 6 bases between. This CDR3 contains 13 residues.

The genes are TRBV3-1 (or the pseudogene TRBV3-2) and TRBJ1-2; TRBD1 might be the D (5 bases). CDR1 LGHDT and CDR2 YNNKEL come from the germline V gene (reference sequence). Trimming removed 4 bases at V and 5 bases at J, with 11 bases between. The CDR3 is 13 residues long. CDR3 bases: TGTGCCAGCAGCCTAGGGGAAAGGTATGGCTACACCTTC. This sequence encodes CASSLGERYGYTF.

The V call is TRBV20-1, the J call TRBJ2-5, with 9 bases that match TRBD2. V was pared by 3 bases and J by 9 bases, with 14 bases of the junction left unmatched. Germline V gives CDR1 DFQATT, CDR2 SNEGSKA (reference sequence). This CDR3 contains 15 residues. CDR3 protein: CSASDSSGDLRAQYF. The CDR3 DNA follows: TGCAGTGCTAGTGATTCTAGCGGGGACCTCAGGGCCCAGTACTTC.

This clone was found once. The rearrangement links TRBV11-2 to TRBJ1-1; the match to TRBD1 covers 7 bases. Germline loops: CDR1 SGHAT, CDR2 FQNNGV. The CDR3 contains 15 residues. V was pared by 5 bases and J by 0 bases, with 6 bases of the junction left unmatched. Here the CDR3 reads CASSPQGRLNTEAFF. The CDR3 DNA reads TGTGCCAGCAGCCCACAGGGGAGGCTGAACACTGAAGCTTTCTTT.

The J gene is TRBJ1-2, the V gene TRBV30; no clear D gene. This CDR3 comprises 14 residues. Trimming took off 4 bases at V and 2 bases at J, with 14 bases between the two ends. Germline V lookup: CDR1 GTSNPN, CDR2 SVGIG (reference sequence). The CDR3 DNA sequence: TGTGCCTGGATTCGTCCTACAGAGAACTATGGCTACACCTTC. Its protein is CAWIRPTENYGYTF.

CDR3 nucleotide sequence: TGCGCCAGCAGCCAAGTAACCATAGCGGGAGATAGAGAGAATGAGCAGTTCTTC. The encoded protein is CASSQVTIAGDRENEQFF. The chain joins TRBV4-3 to TRBJ2-1; TRBD2 agrees at 9 bases. The germline gives CDR1 LGHNA, CDR2 YSLEER. J was trimmed by 7 bases and V by 1 base; bases with no gene match: 14. The CDR3 has 18 residues.